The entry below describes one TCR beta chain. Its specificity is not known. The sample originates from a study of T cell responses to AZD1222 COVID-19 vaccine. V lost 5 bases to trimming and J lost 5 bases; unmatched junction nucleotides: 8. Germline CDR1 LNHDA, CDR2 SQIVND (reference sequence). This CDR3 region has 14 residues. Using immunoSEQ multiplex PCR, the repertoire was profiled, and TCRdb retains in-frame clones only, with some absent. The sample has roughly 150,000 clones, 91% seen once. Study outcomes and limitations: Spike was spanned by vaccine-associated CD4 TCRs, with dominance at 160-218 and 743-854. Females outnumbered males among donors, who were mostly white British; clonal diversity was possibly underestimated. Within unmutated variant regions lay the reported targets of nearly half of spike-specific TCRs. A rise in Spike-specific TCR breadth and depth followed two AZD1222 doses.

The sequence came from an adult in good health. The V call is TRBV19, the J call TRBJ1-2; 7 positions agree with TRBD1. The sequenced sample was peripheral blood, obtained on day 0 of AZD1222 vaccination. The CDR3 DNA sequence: TGTGCCAGTAGTGCAACCGGGACAGAATATGGCTACACCTTC. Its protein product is CASSATGTEYGYTF.